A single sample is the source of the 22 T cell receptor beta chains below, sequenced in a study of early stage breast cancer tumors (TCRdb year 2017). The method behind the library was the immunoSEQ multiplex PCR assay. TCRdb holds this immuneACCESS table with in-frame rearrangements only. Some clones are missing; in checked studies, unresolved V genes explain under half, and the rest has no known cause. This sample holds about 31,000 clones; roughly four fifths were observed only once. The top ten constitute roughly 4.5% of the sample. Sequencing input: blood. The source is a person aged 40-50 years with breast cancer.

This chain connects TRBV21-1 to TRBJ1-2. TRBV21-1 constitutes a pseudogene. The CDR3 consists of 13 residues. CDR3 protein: CASSKDGQRGYTF. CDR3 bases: TGTGCCAGCAGCAAAGACGGGCAGCGGGGCTACACCTTC.

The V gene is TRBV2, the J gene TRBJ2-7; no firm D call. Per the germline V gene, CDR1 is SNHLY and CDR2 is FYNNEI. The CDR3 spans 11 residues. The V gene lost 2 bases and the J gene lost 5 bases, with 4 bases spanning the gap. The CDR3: CASSERDEQYF. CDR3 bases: TGTGCCAGCAGTGAACGGGACGAGCAGTACTTC.

The CDR3: CASSTQRSYEQYF. DNA of the CDR3: TGTGCCAGTAGTACTCAGCGGTCCTACGAGCAGTACTTC. The chain employs TRBV19 and TRBJ2-7; D perhaps matches TRBD2 (5 bases). The V end was cut by 4 bases, the J end by 1 base, with 8 bases between. CDR3 length: 13 amino acids. Germline V gene sequence: CDR1 LNHDA, CDR2 SQIVND (reference sequence).

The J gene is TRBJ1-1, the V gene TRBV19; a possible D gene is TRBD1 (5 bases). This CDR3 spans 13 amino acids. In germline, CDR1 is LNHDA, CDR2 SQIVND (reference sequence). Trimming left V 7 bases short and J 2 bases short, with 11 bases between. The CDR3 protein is CASNGQGNTEAFF. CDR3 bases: TGTGCCAGTAACGGGCAGGGAAACACTGAAGCTTTCTTT.

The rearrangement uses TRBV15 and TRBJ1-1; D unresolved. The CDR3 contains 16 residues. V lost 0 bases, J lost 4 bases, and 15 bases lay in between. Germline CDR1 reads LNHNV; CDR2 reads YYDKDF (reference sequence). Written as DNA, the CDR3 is TGTGCCACCAGCAGAGATCAGCATCGGGGAATCACTGAAGCTTTCTTT. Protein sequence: CATSRDQHRGITEAFF.

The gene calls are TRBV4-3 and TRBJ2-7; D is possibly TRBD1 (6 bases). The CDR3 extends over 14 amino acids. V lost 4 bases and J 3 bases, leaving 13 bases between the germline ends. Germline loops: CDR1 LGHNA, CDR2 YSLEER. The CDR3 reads CASSPSDRFYEQYF. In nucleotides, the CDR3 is TGCGCCAGCAGCCCCTCGGACAGATTCTACGAGCAGTACTTC.

In DNA form, the CDR3 reads TGTGCCAGCAGCCGGGTGGAGGGTGAGCAGTTCTTC. This codes for CASSRVEGEQFF. The V call is TRBV11-3, the J call TRBJ2-1; the D gene is possibly TRBD2 (6 bases). Germline V lookup: CDR1 SGHNT, CDR2 YENEEA. The CDR3 is made up of 12 amino acids. Trimming took off 5 bases at V and 9 bases at J, with 11 bases between the two ends.

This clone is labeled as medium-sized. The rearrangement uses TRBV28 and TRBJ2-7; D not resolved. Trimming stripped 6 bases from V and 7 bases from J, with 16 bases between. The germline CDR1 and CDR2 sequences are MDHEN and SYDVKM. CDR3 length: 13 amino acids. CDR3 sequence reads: CASRLPGAWEQYF. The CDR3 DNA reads TGTGCCAGCAGATTACCGGGTGCCTGGGAGCAGTACTTC.

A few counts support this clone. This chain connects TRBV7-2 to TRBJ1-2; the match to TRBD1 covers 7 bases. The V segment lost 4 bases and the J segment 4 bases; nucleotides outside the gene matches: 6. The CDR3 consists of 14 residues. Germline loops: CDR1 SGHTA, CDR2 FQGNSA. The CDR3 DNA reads TGTGCCAGCAGCTCTCAGGGGGTTACCTATGGCTACACCTTC. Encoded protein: CASSSQGVTYGYTF.

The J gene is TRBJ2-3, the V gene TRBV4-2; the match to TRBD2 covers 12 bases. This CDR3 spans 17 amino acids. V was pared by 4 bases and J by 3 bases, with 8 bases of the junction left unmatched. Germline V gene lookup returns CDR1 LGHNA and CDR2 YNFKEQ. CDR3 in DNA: TGTGCCAGCAGCCGGGAACTGACTAGCGGGAGAACAGATACGCAGTATTTT. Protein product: CASSRELTSGRTDTQYF.

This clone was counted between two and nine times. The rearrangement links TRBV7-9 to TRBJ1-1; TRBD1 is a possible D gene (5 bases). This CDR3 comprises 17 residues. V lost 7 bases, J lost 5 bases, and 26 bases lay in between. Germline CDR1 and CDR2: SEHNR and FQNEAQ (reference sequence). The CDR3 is CASTGREGQGSRTEAFF. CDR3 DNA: TGTGCCAGCACGGGGAGGGAGGGTCAGGGAAGTCGAACTGAAGCTTTCTTT.

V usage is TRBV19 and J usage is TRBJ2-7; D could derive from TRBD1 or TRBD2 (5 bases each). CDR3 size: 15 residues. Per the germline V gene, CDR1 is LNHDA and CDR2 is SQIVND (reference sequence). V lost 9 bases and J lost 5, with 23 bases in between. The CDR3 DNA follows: TGTGCCAGCCAAATGCGACTACACGGGACGAACGAGCAGTACTTC. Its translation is CASQMRLHGTNEQYF.

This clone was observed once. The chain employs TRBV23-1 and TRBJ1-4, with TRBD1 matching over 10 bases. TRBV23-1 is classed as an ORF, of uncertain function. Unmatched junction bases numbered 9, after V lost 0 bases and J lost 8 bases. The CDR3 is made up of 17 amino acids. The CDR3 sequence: CASSQSRMGQGREKLFF. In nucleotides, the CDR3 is TGCGCCAGCAGTCAATCCAGAATGGGACAGGGGAGAGAAAAACTGTTTTTT.

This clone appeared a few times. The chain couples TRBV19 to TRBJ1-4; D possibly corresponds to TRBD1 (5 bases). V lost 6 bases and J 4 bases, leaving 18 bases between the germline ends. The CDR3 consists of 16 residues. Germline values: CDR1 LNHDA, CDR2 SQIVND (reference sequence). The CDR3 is CASSGRRGLHNEKLFF. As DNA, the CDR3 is TGTGCCAGTAGCGGCCGGAGGGGCCTCCATAATGAAAAACTGTTTTTT.

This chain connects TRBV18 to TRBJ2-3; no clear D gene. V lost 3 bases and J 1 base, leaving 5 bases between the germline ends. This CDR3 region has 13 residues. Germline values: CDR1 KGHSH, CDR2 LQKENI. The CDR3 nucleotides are TGTGCCAGCTCACCCGGTGGCACAGATACGCAGTATTTT. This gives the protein CASSPGGTDTQYF.

DNA for the CDR3: TGTGCCAGCAGCCTGAGTGTAGCGGGAACAGATACGCAGTATTTT. It encodes CASSLSVAGTDTQYF. The chain carries TRBV7-2 and TRBJ2-3; 8 bases are a match to TRBD2. CDR1 and CDR2 (germline): SGHTA, FQGNSA. V dropped 5 bases and J dropped 3; count of bases not matched to a gene: 7. This CDR3 contains 15 residues. Full variable domain (remainder filled in from reference TRBV7-2 and TRBJ2-3): GAGVSQSPSNKVTEKGKDVELRCDPISGHTALYWYRQSLGQGLEFLIYFQGNSAPDKSGLPSDRFSAERTGGSVSTLTIQRTQQEDSAVYLCASSLSVAGTDTQYFGPGTRLTVL.

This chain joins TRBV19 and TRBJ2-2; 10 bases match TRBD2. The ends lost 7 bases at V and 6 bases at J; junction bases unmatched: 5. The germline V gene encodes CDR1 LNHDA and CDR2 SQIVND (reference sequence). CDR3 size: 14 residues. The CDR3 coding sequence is TGTGCCAGTACTAGCGGGAGCGCTGCCGGGGAGCTGTTTTTT. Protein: CASTSGSAAGELFF.

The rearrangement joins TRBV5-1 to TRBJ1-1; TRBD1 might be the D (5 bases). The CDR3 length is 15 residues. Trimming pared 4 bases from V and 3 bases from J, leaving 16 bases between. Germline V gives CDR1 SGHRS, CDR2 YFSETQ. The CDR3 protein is CASSPRGDGYTEAFF. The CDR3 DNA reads TGCGCCAGCAGCCCACGAGGGGACGGCTACACTGAAGCTTTCTTT.

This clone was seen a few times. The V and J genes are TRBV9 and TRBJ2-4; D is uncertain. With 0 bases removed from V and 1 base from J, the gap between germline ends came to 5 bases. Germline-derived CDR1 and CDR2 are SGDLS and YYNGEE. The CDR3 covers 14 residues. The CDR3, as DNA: TGTGCCAGCAGCGTAGATTTGGCCAAAAACATTCAGTACTTC. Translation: CASSVDLAKNIQYF.

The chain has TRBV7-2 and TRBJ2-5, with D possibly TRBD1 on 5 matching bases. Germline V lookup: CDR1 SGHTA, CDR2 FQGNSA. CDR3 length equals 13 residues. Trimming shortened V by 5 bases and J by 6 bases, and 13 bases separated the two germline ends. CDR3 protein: CASSLGRAKTQYF. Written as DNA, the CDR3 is TGTGCCAGCAGCCTGGGCAGGGCAAAGACCCAGTACTTC.

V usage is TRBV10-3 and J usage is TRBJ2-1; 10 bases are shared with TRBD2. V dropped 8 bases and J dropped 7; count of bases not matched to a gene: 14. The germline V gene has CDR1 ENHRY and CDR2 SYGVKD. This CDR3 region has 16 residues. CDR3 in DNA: TGTGCCATCCACGCTAGCGGGAGTTTGGCGGGTAATGAGCAGTTCTTC. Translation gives CAIHASGSLAGNEQFF.

The CDR3 coding sequence is TGTGCCAGCAGCTTAGAAAGCGCGACGAAGGATACGCAGTATTTT. Translating it yields CASSLESATKDTQYF. This chain connects TRBV13 to TRBJ2-3; D not resolved. This CDR3 region has 15 residues. V shed 1 base and J shed 6 bases, with 14 bases lying between them. In germline, CDR1 is PRHDT, CDR2 FYEKMQ (reference sequence).